These 22 T cell receptor beta chains were all obtained from the same sample, sequenced in a study of cytomegalovirus exposure and HLA in healthy donors. The PCR ran on 60 Vbeta and 13 Jbeta primers. The method was immunoSEQ multiplex PCR; TCRdb's version includes in-frame clones alone and lacks a portion of them. The profile covers about 69,000 clones, with about 70% appearing a single time and roughly 9.7% taken by the ten largest. Sequencing was done on a sample of PBMCs. These receptors were obtained from a woman between 25 and 40 years old in good health and CMV-seronegative.

The chain employs TRBV5-1 and TRBJ1-4; D possibly corresponds to TRBD1 (6 bases). The CDR3 sequence is 17 residues long. Trimming cost V 3 bases and J 0 bases, with 15 bases left between them. Per germline, CDR1 SGHRS and CDR2 YFSETQ. In DNA, the CDR3 is TGCGCCAGCAGCTGGGCGGACAGAGAGCCAACTAATGAAAAACTGTTTTTT. Translated, it gives CASSWADREPTNEKLFF.

V and J are TRBV28 and TRBJ1-5; D gene uncertain. The germline V and J ends were trimmed by 7 bases and 14 bases, with 18 bases remaining between them. The CDR3 extends over 12 amino acids. Germline values: CDR1 MDHEN, CDR2 SYDVKM. The CDR3 sequence: CASTRPPGSEHF. The CDR3 bases are TGTGCCAGCACCCGCCCGCCGGGATCCGAGCATTTT.

The chain carries TRBV5-1 and TRBJ1-6; D gene unclear. The CDR3 spans 18 residues. The germline gives CDR1 SGHRS, CDR2 YFSETQ. The V and J ends lost 0 bases and 2 bases respectively, with 15 bases between them. The DNA of the CDR3 is TGCGCCAGCAGCTTGGTAAATCGGAGGGCCCCCTATAATTCACCCCTCCACTTT. Amino acids: CASSLVNRRAPYNSPLHF.

The J gene is TRBJ1-1, the V gene TRBV6-5; D is ambiguous. The V gene lost 2 bases and the J gene lost 4 bases, with 11 bases spanning the gap. Germline CDR1 is MNHEY and CDR2 is SVGAGI. The CDR3 has 14 residues. The DNA of the CDR3 is TGTGCCAGCAGTTACGTCTTGAGGGCCACTGAAGCTTTCTTT. This codes for CASSYVLRATEAFF.

The chain couples TRBV5-1 to TRBJ2-1; a weak D match, TRBD1 (5 bases). The CDR3 has 12 residues. Germline V gene data show CDR1 as SGHRS and CDR2 as YFSETQ. V was pared by 0 bases and J by 12 bases, with 10 bases between. The DNA for the CDR3 is TGCGCCAGCAGCTTGGTGGCCAGGGTGCAGTTCTTC. Translated: CASSLVARVQFF.

This clone was detected once. Other DNA sequences from this sample encode an identical CDR3 as well. The V call is TRBV30, the J call TRBJ1-6; 7 bases align to TRBD1. Trimming at V came to 0 bases and at J to 5 bases, leaving 10 bases not matched to a gene. The CDR3 runs to 17 residues. The V gene's germline CDR1 is GTSNPN and CDR2 SVGIG (reference sequence). CDR3 nucleotide sequence: TGTGCCTGGAGTGTATTCATACTGGGACAGAATAATTCACCCCTCCACTTT. Amino acid sequence: CAWSVFILGQNNSPLHF.

This clone was picked up one time. The rearrangement joins TRBV9 to TRBJ2-3; D may be TRBD2 (5 bases). The germline gives CDR1 SGDLS, CDR2 YYNGEE. This CDR3 contains 15 residues. The V and J ends lost 4 bases and 0 bases respectively, with 12 bases between them. DNA of the CDR3: TGTGCCAGCAGCATCTTCGGGGAGAGCACAGATACGCAGTATTTT. Its protein product is CASSIFGESTDTQYF.

CDR3 nucleotides: TGTGCCAGCAGCGTAGATTGGAAGGTTGGCGGGGGGGCCGGGGAGACCCAGTACTTC. Translated, it gives CASSVDWKVGGGAGETQYF. V usage is TRBV9 and J usage is TRBJ2-5; 9 bases are shared with TRBD2. The germline V gene has CDR1 SGDLS and CDR2 YYNGEE. The junction had 17 bases not matched to a gene; V was cut back by 0 bases and J by 5 bases. The CDR3 is 19 amino acids.

This clone was recorded once. V and J are TRBV6-6 and TRBJ2-7, with D possibly TRBD1 on 6 matching bases. CDR1 is MNHNY, CDR2 SVGAGI, per germline (reference sequence). Deletions cut 10 bases from V and 6 bases from J, with 19 bases between. The CDR3 covers 13 residues. The CDR3 loop is CATGRGIGVEQYF. The CDR3 coding sequence is TGTGCCACCGGTAGGGGGATAGGGGTCGAGCAGTACTTC.

This sequence joins TRBV7-9 and TRBJ2-3; TRBD2 might be the D (5 bases). V lost 0 bases and J lost 7, with 8 bases in between. This CDR3 has 13 amino acids. CDR1 and CDR2 (germline): SEHNR, FQNEAQ (reference sequence). The CDR3 region is CASSLAVANTQYF. The CDR3 nucleotides are TGTGCCAGCAGCTTAGCGGTAGCGAATACGCAGTATTTT.

In its sample, this clone was seen a few times. V is TRBV5-1 and J is TRBJ2-5, with 7 positions matching TRBD1. CDR1 is SGHRS, CDR2 YFSETQ, per germline. The V gene end was trimmed by 2 bases and the J gene end by 4 bases; junction bases not matched to a gene: 11. The CDR3 has 16 amino acids. CDR3 DNA sequence: TGCGCCAGCAGCTTTCCCCCAACAGGGGCGGGAGAGACCCAGTACTTC. Translation gives CASSFPPTGAGETQYF.

The CDR3 DNA follows: TGTGCCAGCAGTTACAGGGGGCGGACCGGGGAGCTGTTTTTT. Translation gives CASSYRGRTGELFF. The chain has TRBV27 and TRBJ2-2; 9 bases are shared with TRBD1. V shed 4 bases, J shed 5 bases, and the junction held 2 bases outside the gene matches. The germline V gene encodes CDR1 MNHEY and CDR2 SMNVEV (reference sequence). This CDR3 is built from 14 residues.

This chain connects TRBV6-1 to TRBJ1-6, with 10 bases lining up with TRBD1. CDR3 size: 15 residues. The germline CDR1 and CDR2 sequences are MNHNS and SASEGT. With 0 bases clipped from V and 10 bases from J, the junction kept 3 bases outside the gene matches. The CDR3 bases are TGTGCCAGCAGTGAAGCAGACAGGGGGCGGTCACCCCTCCACTTT. Its translation: CASSEADRGRSPLHF.

This clone has a handful of counts. The V and J genes are TRBV27 and TRBJ1-6; D may be TRBD1 (6 bases). Germline loops: CDR1 MNHEY, CDR2 SMNVEV (reference sequence). This CDR3 has 15 residues. V was trimmed by 3 bases and J by 3 bases, leaving 9 bases between them. The CDR3 sequence is CASSFGRGYNSPLHF. DNA for the CDR3: TGTGCCAGCAGTTTTGGCAGGGGCTATAATTCACCCCTCCACTTT.

The gene calls are TRBV19 and TRBJ2-1; TRBD1 might be the D (5 bases). The V end lost 1 base, the J end lost 3 bases, and 7 bases lay between the germline ends. The CDR3 is made up of 14 amino acids. Germline V CDR1 and CDR2: LNHDA, SQIVND (reference sequence). The CDR3: CASSIAGNYNEQFF. The CDR3 nucleotides read TGTGCCAGTAGTATAGCAGGGAACTACAATGAGCAGTTCTTC.

This clone occurred once. The chain combines TRBV2 with TRBJ2-5; TRBD1 aligns across 9 bases. CDR3 size: 15 residues. After removal of 6 bases from V and 4 bases from J, the junction contained 9 bases not matched to a gene. CDR1 is SNHLY, CDR2 FYNNEI, per germline. CDR3: CASRGPGQGGETQYF. CDR3 coding DNA: TGTGCCAGCAGGGGCCCGGGACAGGGCGGAGAGACCCAGTACTTC.

Concerning this clone: Because the CDR3 is missing its conserved closing phenylalanine or tryptophan, this is likely a read error. The gene calls are TRBV7-8 and TRBJ1-5, with a weak D call TRBD1 (5 bases). V dropped 2 bases and J dropped 3 bases, with 11 bases sitting between them. The CDR3 consists of 15 residues. Germline assignment: CDR1 SGHVS and CDR2 FQNEAQ. The CDR3 protein is CASSLSGGVNQPQHV. CDR3 DNA sequence: TGTGCCAGCAGCTTATCGGGGGGAGTCAATCAGCCCCAGCATGTT.

The rearrangement joins TRBV7-3 to TRBJ1-1; D is unclear. This CDR3 contains 13 residues. V was shortened by 3 bases and J by 4 bases, with 9 bases between the two germline ends. Germline assignment: CDR1 SGHTA and CDR2 FQGTGA. CDR3 bases: TGTGCCAGCAGCTTTAACCCCGGCACTGAAGCTTTCTTT. This translates into CASSFNPGTEAFF. Filled out from reference TRBV7-3 and TRBJ1-1, the complete variable domain reads GAGVSQTPSNKVTEKGKYVELRCDPISGHTALYWYRQSLGQGPEFLIYFQGTGAADDSGLPNDRFFAVRPEGSVSTLKIQRTERGDSAVYLCASSFNPGTEAFFGQGTRLTVV.

This clone was counted only a few times. The chain carries TRBV9 and TRBJ1-2; 7 bases are a match to TRBD1. After removal of 2 bases from V and 2 bases from J, the junction contained 6 bases not matched to a gene. CDR3 length equals 15 residues. In germline, CDR1 is SGDLS, CDR2 YYNGEE. CDR3 nucleotide sequence: TGTGCCAGCAGCGTTGATGGAGGGGGCAACTATGGCTACACCTTC. Its translation is CASSVDGGGNYGYTF.

About this clone itself: This same CDR3 is encoded by further DNA sequences in the sample. J is TRBJ2-2 and V is TRBV10-1; D gene ambiguous. Trimming left V 5 bases short and J 0 bases short, with 7 bases between. The CDR3 spans 14 residues. CDR1 and CDR2 from the germline V gene are WNHNN and SYGVQD (reference sequence). CDR3 in amino acids: CASSPLANTGELFF. For the CDR3, the DNA is TGCGCCAGCAGTCCCCTAGCGAACACCGGGGAGCTGTTTTTT.

The V call is TRBV30, the J call TRBJ2-2, with D tentatively TRBD1 (5 bases). The CDR3 is 14 amino acids. The V and J ends lost 5 bases and 4 bases respectively, with 14 bases between them. CDR1 and CDR2 (germline): GTSNPN, SVGIG (reference sequence). The chain's CDR3 is CAWGLWQGTGELFF. The CDR3 DNA is TGTGCCTGGGGTCTGTGGCAGGGCACCGGGGAGCTGTTTTTT.

The gene calls are TRBV11-2 and TRBJ2-7, with 10 bases identical to TRBD1. The CDR3 covers 15 residues. After removal of 0 bases from V and 6 bases from J, the junction contained 5 bases not matched to a gene. Germline V gives CDR1 SGHAT, CDR2 FQNNGV. The CDR3 sequence is CASSLEGTGVGEQYF. CDR3 in DNA: TGTGCCAGCAGCTTAGAAGGGACAGGGGTAGGCGAGCAGTACTTC.